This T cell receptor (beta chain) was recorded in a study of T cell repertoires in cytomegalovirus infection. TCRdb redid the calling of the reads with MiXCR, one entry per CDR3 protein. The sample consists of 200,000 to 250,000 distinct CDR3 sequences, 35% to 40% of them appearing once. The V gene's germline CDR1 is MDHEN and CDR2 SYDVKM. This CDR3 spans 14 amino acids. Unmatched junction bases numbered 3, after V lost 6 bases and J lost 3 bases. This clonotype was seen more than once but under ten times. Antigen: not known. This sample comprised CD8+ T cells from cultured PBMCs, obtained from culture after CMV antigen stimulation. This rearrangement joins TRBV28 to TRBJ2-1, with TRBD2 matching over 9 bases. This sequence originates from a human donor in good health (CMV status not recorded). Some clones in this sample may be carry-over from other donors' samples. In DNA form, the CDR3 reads TGTGCCAGCAGGACTAGCGGTCACTACAATGAGCAGTTCTTC. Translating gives CASRTSGHYNEQFF.